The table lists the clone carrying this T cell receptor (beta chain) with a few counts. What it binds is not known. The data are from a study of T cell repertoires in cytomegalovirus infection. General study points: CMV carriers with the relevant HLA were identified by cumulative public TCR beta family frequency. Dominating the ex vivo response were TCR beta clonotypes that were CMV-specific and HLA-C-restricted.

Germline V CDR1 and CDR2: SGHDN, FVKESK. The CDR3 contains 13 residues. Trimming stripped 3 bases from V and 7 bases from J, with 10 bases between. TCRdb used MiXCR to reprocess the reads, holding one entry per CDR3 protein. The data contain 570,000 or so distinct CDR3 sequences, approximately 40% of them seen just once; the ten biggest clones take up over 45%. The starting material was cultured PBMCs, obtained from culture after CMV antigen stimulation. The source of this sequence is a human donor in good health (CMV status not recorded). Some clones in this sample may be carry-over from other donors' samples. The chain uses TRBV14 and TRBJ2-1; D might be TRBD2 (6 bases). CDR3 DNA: TGTGCCAGCAGCCAGGGACTCCGGAATGAGCAGTTCTTC. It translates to CASSQGLRNEQFF.